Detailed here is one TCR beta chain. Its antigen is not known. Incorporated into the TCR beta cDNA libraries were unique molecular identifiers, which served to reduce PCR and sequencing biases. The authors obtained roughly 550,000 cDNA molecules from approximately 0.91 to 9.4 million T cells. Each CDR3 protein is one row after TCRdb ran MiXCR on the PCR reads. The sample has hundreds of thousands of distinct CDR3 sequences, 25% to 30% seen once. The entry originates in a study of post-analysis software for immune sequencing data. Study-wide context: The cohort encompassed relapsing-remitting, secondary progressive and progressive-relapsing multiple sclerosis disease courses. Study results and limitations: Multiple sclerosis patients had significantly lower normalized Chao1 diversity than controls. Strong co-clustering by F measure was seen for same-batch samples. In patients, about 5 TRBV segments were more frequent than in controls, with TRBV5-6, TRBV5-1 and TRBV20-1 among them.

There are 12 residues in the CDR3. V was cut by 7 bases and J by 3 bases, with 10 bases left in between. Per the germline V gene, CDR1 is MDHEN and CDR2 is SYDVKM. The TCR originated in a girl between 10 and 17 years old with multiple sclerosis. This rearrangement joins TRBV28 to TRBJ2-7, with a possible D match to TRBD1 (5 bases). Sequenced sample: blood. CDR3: CASTGSNYEQYF. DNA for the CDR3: TGTGCCAGCACAGGGTCGAACTACGAGCAGTACTTC.